This TCR beta chain emerged from a study of T cells in Graves' hyperthyroidism and ophthalmopathy (dated by TCRdb to the late 2010s). In the study overall: To identify distinguishing TCR V-J signatures, a discovery cohort of around 100 patients was used, comprising 43 with Graves' ophthalmopathy and 57 with stable Graves' hyperthyroidism. An independent validation cohort of about 20 hyperthyroidism patients and more than 15 patients who later progressed to ophthalmopathy tested prospective prediction of ophthalmopathy. The 90 to 100 discovery patients were randomly divided into training and test sets at a 7:3 ratio. Thyroid tissue and blood T-cell repertoires from several Graves' hyperthyroidism patients were also compared in the study. After sampling, hyperthyroidism patients received methimazole starting at 30 mg daily, and ophthalmopathy patients received high-dose intravenous methylprednisolone. The paper describes TCR Vbeta CDR3 sequencing of 120 to 150 peripheral blood samples, made up of fewer than 50 ophthalmopathy patients, around 78 hyperthyroidism patients and around 17 progressor patients.

A patient counted as having stable Graves' hyperthyroidism if no progression to ophthalmopathy occurred over 18 months of follow-up. Hyperthyroidism patients were newly diagnosed, had a disease duration of under 2 months, and were aged 18 to 65 years. The study excluded patients with uncontrolled infections, other autoimmune diseases, pregnancy or lactation. Diagnoses relied on clinical symptoms, serum thyroxine and TRAb, thyroid ultrasound and orbital computed tomography. Trizol reagent was used to extract total RNA, and RNA quality was then checked on an Agilent 2100 Bioanalyzer. Concerning this clonotype itself: Its antigen specificity is not known. No base quality information exists; no much larger clone differs at one position.

The paper as a whole reports these results and caveats: Ophthalmopathy was separated from stable hyperthyroidism by a 13 V-J signature model, with around 90% sensitivity and roughly 84% specificity obtained in cross-validation and 80%/75% obtained in testing. In validation, the model predicted progression to ophthalmopathy a median of 6.5 months before onset, with about 67% sensitivity and about 72% specificity. Blood samples also contained most of the expanded thyroid clonotypes (frequency above 0.001), which suggests that blood repertoires may reflect thyroid immune responses. Sample size was not statistically predetermined, and blinding of investigators to group allocation was not performed.

CDR3 length: 15 amino acids, cysteine to phenylalanine. Only the CDR3 DNA is retained, 45 bases long and in frame from the first base. Germline trimming: 1 base from V, 5 bases from J; junction bases outside gene matches: 4. The germline V gene (reference sequence) sets CDR1 to SEHNR and CDR2 to FQNEAQ. Amplification of TCR beta CDR3 regions was carried out from RNA transcripts. A first-round RT-PCR of the TCR CDR3 used the HTBI primer set with the Qiagen OneStep RT-PCR kit. A second multiplex PCR round built the libraries, followed by size selection and purification. Paired-end sequencing of the libraries was performed with 100 bp reads on an Illumina HiSeq2000. On the study's bioinformatics: SOAPnuke was used to process the raw data, with reads discarded if the reads contained adapters or uncalled bases, had a mean Phred below 15, or lacked an exact constant-primer or identifier match. High-quality paired reads were merged with COPE v1.2.5, and unique nucleotide sequences were defined as clonotypes. MiTCR v1.1 was used to align clonotypes to the IMGT TRBV, TRBD and TRBJ reference segments. The analysis included only V-J combinations with a frequency above 0.0001, which together covered roughly 99% of the repertoires. The TCS score was defined as the ratio of F50 (clonal expansion) to E x V (chaos), calculated using BLOSUM62-based TCRdist between CDR3 peptides within each V-J. Welch's t-statistics and random forest reduced roughly 540 V-J features to roughly 13, which were used in a naive Bayes classifier (R e1071). The Morisita-Horn index was used to measure how similar the thyroid and blood repertoires were. The public reads were run again by TCRdb, first through fastp at Q25 and then through MiXCR, and only productive beta chains were kept. Each entry merges the rows of one CDR3 protein and shows their most common DNA and genes. TCRdb's processing, not the authors', yielded these V and J calls. The sample contains about 46,000 distinct CDR3 sequences, about half of them found a single time. More than 25% of the sample is taken by the ten largest.

Sequencing was performed on peripheral blood or thyroid tissue (not recorded which). The origin of this receptor is a woman between 45 and 60 years old with Graves' hyperthyroidism. The chain employs TRBV7-9 and TRBJ2-7; a stretch of 11 junction bases matches TRBD2. The CDR3 protein: CASSLVAGGIHEQYF. The DNA sequence follows: TGTGCCAGCAGCTTAGTAGCGGGAGGGATCCACGAGCAGTACTTC.